Listed below are T cell receptor beta chains from one sample, sequenced in a study of blood T cell repertoires in COVID-19. Only in-frame clones appear in the TCRdb table, and some are missing; sequencing was by immunoSEQ multiplex PCR. Of under 350,000 clones listed, around 89% are singletons. Specimen: peripheral blood. These receptors came from a man aged 40-49 years with acute or convalescent COVID-19. Each CDR3 is given with its conserved first and last residue. The D gene is left open where the match is weak. Where a row states a size, it is once, few, many or the class of an expanded clone; other rows omit it.

CDR3aa	CDR3nt	abundance	j_gene	v_gene	d_gene
CASSLEGQGGNTIYF	TGTGCCAGCAGCTTAGAAGGGCAGGGAGGAAACACCATATATTTT	.	TRBJ1-3	TRBV11-2	.
CSASIDTDQPQHF	TGCAGTGCTAGTATAGACACGGATCAGCCCCAGCATTTT	.	TRBJ1-5	TRBV20-1	.
CASSRTGTESNTIYF	TGTGCCAGCAGCAGAACCGGGACAGAGAGCAACACCATATATTTT	.	TRBJ1-3	TRBV5-6	TRBD1
CASSPRWEASPLHF	TGTGCCAGCAGTCCCCGGTGGGAGGCTTCACCCCTCCACTTT	once	TRBJ1-6	TRBV27	.
CSVPGVAGYTF	TGCAGTGTGCCAGGGGTGGCCGGCTACACCTTC	.	TRBJ1-2	TRBV20-1	.
CAIGGQGGGDAEQYF	TGTGCCATCGGGGGACAGGGCGGTGGGGATGCCGAGCAGTACTTC	once	TRBJ2-7	TRBV10-3	TRBD1
CASSKGGARRGQPQHF	TGTGCCAGCAGCAAAGGTGGAGCACGGCGGGGTCAGCCCCAGCATTTT	.	TRBJ1-5	TRBV21-1	.
CASSLVVGGTEAFF	TGTGCCAGCAGCTTAGTTGTGGGGGGTACTGAAGCTTTCTTT	.	TRBJ1-1	TRBV7-2	.
CASSPLGQGMGEQFF	TGTGCCAGCAGCCCTCTGGGACAGGGCATGGGTGAGCAGTTCTTC	.	TRBJ2-1	TRBV11-2	TRBD1
CASSPGGGYGYTF	TGTGCCAGCAGCCCAGGGGGCGGCTATGGCTACACCTTC	.	TRBJ1-2	TRBV9	TRBD1
CASGSGMFPEAFF	TGTGCTAGTGGCTCAGGGATGTTCCCTGAAGCTTTCTTT	.	TRBJ1-1	TRBV12-5	.